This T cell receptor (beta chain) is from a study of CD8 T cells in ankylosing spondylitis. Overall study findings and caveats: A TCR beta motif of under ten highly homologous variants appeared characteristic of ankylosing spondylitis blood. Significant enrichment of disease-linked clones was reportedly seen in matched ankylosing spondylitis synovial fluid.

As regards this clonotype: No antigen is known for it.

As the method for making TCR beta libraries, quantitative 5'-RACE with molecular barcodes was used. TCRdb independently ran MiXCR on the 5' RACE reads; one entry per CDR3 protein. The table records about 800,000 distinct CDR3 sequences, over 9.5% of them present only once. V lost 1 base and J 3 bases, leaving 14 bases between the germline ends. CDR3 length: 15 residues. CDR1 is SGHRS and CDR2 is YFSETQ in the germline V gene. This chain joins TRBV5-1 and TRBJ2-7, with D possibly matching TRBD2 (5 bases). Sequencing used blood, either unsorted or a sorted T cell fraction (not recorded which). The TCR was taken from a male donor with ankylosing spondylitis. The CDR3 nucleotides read TGCGCCAGCAGCTTGAGCGGCCTTAGCGACTACGAGCAGTACTTC. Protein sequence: CASSLSGLSDYEQYF.